These T cell receptor beta chains were read from a single sample in a study of Ad26.COV2.S vaccination and SARS-CoV-2 variants. Method: immunoSEQ multiplex PCR; TCRdb's copy keeps in-frame clones and lacks some. The repertoire has a few hundred thousand clones, roughly 85% of them found once; the top ten carry roughly 3%. The source was peripheral blood, collected in a trial of Ad26.COV2.S vaccine versus placebo. The receptors stem from a person aged 18-60 years who received the Ad26.COV2.S COVID-19 vaccine or a placebo. CDR3s include the opening cysteine and the closing phenylalanine or tryptophan. Each record gives: D gene, V gene, J gene, clone size, CDR3 DNA, CDR3 protein. D genes are given only for firm matches. The size field is filled for only some rows; it gives once, few, many or a size class.

TRBD1	TRBV18	TRBJ2-1	-	TGTGCCAGCTCACGGACAGGGAGCAATGAGCAGTTCTTC	CASSRTGSNEQFF
-	TRBV2	TRBJ1-3	many	TGTGCCAGCAGTGCAGATCCCGGAAACACCATATATTTT	CASSADPGNTIYF
-	TRBV25-1	TRBJ2-3	-	TGTGCCAGCACGACGAGAAAAACTGGTGGCACAGATACGCAGTATTTT	CASTTRKTGGTDTQYF
-	TRBV11-2	TRBJ2-7	once	TGTGCCAGCAGCCACCGTGGACAGACAAACCCCTACGAGCAGTACTTC	CASSHRGQTNPYEQYF
-	TRBV2	TRBJ1-5	-	TGTGCCAGCAGCTTGCCGGCTTTTGATCAGCCCCAGCATTTT	CASSLPAFDQPQHF
-	TRBV24-1	TRBJ1-2	-	TGTGCCACCAGTGTCCGGAGCTGGGATGGCTACACCTTC	CATSVRSWDGYTF
-	TRBV12-3/TRBV12-4	TRBJ1-1	-	TGTGCCAGCAGTTTTGCAGGGGTCACTGAAGCTTTCTTT	CASSFAGVTEAFF
-	TRBV29-1	TRBJ1-1	-	TGCAGCGTTGGAGTGGCAGGGGTGAACACTGAAGCTTTCTTT	CSVGVAGVNTEAFF
-	TRBV4-1	TRBJ2-1	-	TGCGCCAGCAGCCATGCAAGCCGGGTCCTCGAGCAGTTCTTC	CASSHASRVLEQFF
-	TRBV6-2/TRBV6-3	TRBJ1-1	-	TGTGCCAGCAGTTCGGGGGGGGGCGCGGCTTTCTTT	CASSSGGGAAFF
-	TRBV11-2	TRBJ1-5	-	TGTGCCAGCAGCTCCACAGGGCCGGATCAGCCCCAGCATTTT	CASSSTGPDQPQHF
-	TRBV6-1	TRBJ1-2	-	TGTGCCAGCAGTGAGGCGGGGGGCGATGGCTACACCTTC	CASSEAGGDGYTF
TRBD1	TRBV5-5	TRBJ1-6	-	TGTGCCAGCAGCTTGCGGGCAGGGGGCGGTTTAGGTTCACCCCTCCACTTT	CASSLRAGGGLGSPLHF
-	TRBV24-1	TRBJ2-3	-	TGTGCCACCAGTGGCCGTCGGTCTGGGGGGCACACAGATACGCAGTATTTT	CATSGRRSGGHTDTQYF
-	TRBV7-8	TRBJ2-7	-	TGTGCCAGCAGCCTGGACAGAAGCTCCTACGAGCAGTACTTC	CASSLDRSSYEQYF
TRBD1	TRBV7-9	TRBJ1-1	-	TGTGCCAGCAGCTTAGGAGGTCAGGGGGCTGCTGAAGCTTTCTTT	CASSLGGQGAAEAFF
-	TRBV27	TRBJ2-1	once	TGTGCCAGCAGTTTTGGAGTAAGCTCCTACAATGAGCAGTTCTTC	CASSFGVSSYNEQFF
-	TRBV18	TRBJ1-5	-	TGTGCCAGCTCACCACTAACAGGGCTTCAGCCCCAGCATTTT	CASSPLTGLQPQHF
-	TRBV6-2/TRBV6-3	TRBJ1-1	-	TGTGCCAGCAGTTACTCGACAGGTACTGAAGCTTTCTTT	CASSYSTGTEAFF
-	TRBV27	TRBJ1-5	few	TGTGCCAGCAGTTTAGGGGTAGTTGGCAATCAGCCCCAGCATTTT	CASSLGVVGNQPQHF
TRBD1	TRBV30	TRBJ1-2	many	TGTGCCTGGAAAAAAACCTTACAGGGGGAGAGTGGCTACACCTTC	CAWKKTLQGESGYTF
TRBD1	TRBV9	TRBJ2-3	few	TGTGCCAGCAGTTCGACAGGGTCTGCAAATACGCAGTATTTT	CASSSTGSANTQYF
-	TRBV20-1	TRBJ1-5	few	TGCAGTGCTAGTTCCCCCAATCAGCCCCAGCATTTT	CSASSPNQPQHF
-	TRBV18	TRBJ1-4	-	TGTGCCAGCTCACTTACAGGGACGGAAAAACTGTTTTTT	CASSLTGTEKLFF
TRBD2	TRBV19	TRBJ2-1	-	TGTGCCAGTACCAACTGGGGCGGGGGGACCGATGAGCAGTTCTTC	CASTNWGGGTDEQFF
-	TRBV5-1	TRBJ2-1	-	TGCGCCAGCAGTCCCGGGTCCGCGGACGATGAGCAGTTCTTC	CASSPGSADDEQFF
-	TRBV7-9	TRBJ1-5	-	TGTGCCAGCAGCCCAGGGCCTCAGCCCCAGCATTTT	CASSPGPQPQHF
TRBD2	TRBV24-1	TRBJ2-1	-	TGTGCCACCAGTGATTTTCGGGACTATCAGTTCTTC	CATSDFRDYQFF
-	TRBV5-1	TRBJ2-5	-	TGCGCCAGCAGCTCCGGGATGCAAGAGACCCAGTACTTC	CASSSGMQETQYF
-	TRBV6-5	TRBJ2-7	many	TGTGCCAGCAGAATTTCAGGGAGCTCCTACGAGCAGTACTTC	CASRISGSSYEQYF
TRBD1	TRBV4-1	TRBJ2-7	-	TGCGCCAGCAGCCAACACAGGGGATACGAGCAGTACTTC	CASSQHRGYEQYF
-	TRBV6-5	TRBJ1-2	-	TGTGCCAGCAGTTACTACCGGGACGTCCCTGGAGGCTACACCTTC	CASSYYRDVPGGYTF
-	TRBV5-4	TRBJ1-1	few	TGTGCCAGCAGCTTGCCGGGCGAGAGGAACACTGAAGCTTTCTTT	CASSLPGERNTEAFF
-	TRBV27	TRBJ2-3	-	TGTGCCAGCAGTTTCTTAGGAGATACGCAGTATTTT	CASSFLGDTQYF
TRBD2	TRBV3-1/TRBV3-2	TRBJ2-7	-	TGTGCCAGCAGCCAAGAAGCGGGGAACTCCTACGAGCAGTACTTC	CASSQEAGNSYEQYF